The entry below describes one T cell receptor beta chain. The data were taken from a study of chemoradiotherapy in HPV16-positive cancers. Germline CDR1 reads SGHNT; CDR2 reads YYREEE (reference sequence). The CDR3 is 15 amino acids. The V end was cut by 0 bases, the J end by 0 bases, with 10 bases between. Profiling relied on immunoSEQ multiplex PCR, and the TCRdb table lists in-frame clones only, not all of them. The sample records about 53,000 clones, more than 90% being singletons. This receptor was taken from a human donor with HPV-associated anogenital cancer. The chain uses TRBV5-4 and TRBJ2-7, with D tentatively TRBD1 or TRBD2 (5 bases each). Here the sequenced sample was blood, taken from a patient who underwent chemoradiotherapy. As DNA, the CDR3 is TGTGCCAGCAGCTTGGCGGCAGGGAGCTCCTACGAGCAGTACTTC. This codes for CASSLAAGSSYEQYF. The entire variable domain, with the rest obtained from reference TRBV5-4 and TRBJ2-7, is as follows: ETGVTQSPTHLIKTRGQQVTLRCSSQSGHNTVSWYQQALGQGPQFIFQYYREEENGRGNFPPRFSGLQFPNYSSELNVNALELDDSALYLCASSLAAGSSYEQYFGPGTRLTVT.